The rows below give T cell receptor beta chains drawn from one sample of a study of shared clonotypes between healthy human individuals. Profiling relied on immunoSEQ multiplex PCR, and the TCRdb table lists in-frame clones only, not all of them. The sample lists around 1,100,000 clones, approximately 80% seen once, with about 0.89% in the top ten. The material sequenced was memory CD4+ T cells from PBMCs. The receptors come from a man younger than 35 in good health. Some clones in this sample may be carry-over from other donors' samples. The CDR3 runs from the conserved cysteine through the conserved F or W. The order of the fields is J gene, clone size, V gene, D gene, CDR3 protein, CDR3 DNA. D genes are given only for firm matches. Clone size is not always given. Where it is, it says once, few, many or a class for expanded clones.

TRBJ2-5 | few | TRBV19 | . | CASGVGQETQYF | TGTGCCAGCGGGGTAGGGCAAGAGACCCAGTACTTC
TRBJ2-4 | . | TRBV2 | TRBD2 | CASSLGLALNIQYF | TGTGCCAGCAGCCTGGGACTAGCGCTAAACATTCAGTACTTC
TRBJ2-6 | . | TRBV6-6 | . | CASSGSSGANVLTF | TGTGCCAGCAGTGGGAGCAGTGGGGCCAACGTCCTGACTTTC
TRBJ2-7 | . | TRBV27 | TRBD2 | CASSLSLAGVYEQYF | TGTGCCAGCAGTTTAAGTCTAGCGGGAGTCTACGAGCAGTACTTC
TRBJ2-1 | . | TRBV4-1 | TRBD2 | CASSSSAGSSYNEQFF | TGCGCCAGCAGCTCATCAGCGGGGAGCTCCTACAATGAGCAGTTCTTC
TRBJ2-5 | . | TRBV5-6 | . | CASSSGQTQYF | TGTGCCAGCAGCTCCGGACAGACCCAGTACTTC
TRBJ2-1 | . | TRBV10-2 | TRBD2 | CASSGAGGYNEQFF | TGCGCCAGCAGCGGGGCGGGGGGCTACAATGAGCAGTTCTTC
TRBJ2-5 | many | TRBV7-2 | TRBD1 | CASSKTGGRTETQYF | TGTGCCAGCAGTAAGACAGGGGGGAGGACGGAGACCCAGTACTTC
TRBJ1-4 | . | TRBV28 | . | CASSLPNINEKLFF | TGTGCCAGCAGTTTACCGAACATTAATGAAAAACTGTTTTTT
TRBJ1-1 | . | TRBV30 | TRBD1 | CAWRTTGGRTEAFF | TGTGCCTGGAGGACGACAGGGGGCCGGACTGAAGCTTTCTTT
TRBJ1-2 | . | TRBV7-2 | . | CASSLAEGVHYGYTF | TGTGCCAGCAGCTTAGCAGAGGGGGTCCACTATGGCTACACCTTC
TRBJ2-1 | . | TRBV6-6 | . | CASSSGSYNEQFF | TGTGCCAGCAGTAGCGGATCCTACAATGAGCAGTTCTTC
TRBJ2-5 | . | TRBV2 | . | CATRRDSQETQYF | TGTGCCACCCGGCGGGATTCTCAAGAGACCCAGTACTTC
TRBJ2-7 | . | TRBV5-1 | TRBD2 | CASSWGTSGRWVYEQYF | TGCGCCAGCAGCTGGGGGACTAGCGGGAGGTGGGTTTACGAGCAGTACTTC
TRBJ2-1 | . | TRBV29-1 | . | CGSVGPGSGYNEQFF | TGCGGTAGCGTCGGTCCCGGTTCGGGATACAATGAGCAGTTCTTC
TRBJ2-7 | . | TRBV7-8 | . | CASSLSSYEGEQYF | TGTGCCAGCAGCCTCTCATCTTATGAGGGCGAGCAGTACTTC
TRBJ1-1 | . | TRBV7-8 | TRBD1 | CASTGYVGQVFDTEAFF | TGTGCCAGCACAGGATATGTGGGACAGGTATTCGACACTGAAGCTTTCTTT
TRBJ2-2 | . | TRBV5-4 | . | CASSGWGSRDSGELFF | TGTGCCAGCTCAGGGTGGGGGTCCAGGGATTCCGGGGAGCTGTTTTTT
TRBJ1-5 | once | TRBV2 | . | CASSDQGSHQPQHF | TGTGCCAGCAGCGACCAGGGTTCTCATCAGCCCCAGCATTTT
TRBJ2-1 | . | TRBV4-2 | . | CASSQDSGGLQFF | TGTGCCAGCAGCCAAGATTCGGGTGGCTTGCAGTTCTTC
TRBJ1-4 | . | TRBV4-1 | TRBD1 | CASSQPYRGTHEKLFF | TGCGCCAGCAGCCAACCTTACAGGGGCACTCATGAAAAACTGTTTTTT
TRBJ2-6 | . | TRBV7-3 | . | CASSQGQPSGANVLTF | TGTGCCAGCAGCCAAGGACAGCCCTCTGGGGCCAACGTCCTGACTTTC
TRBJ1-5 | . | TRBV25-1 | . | CASSESLQGDQPQHF | TGTGCCAGCAGTGAATCTCTACAGGGCGACCAGCCCCAGCATTTT
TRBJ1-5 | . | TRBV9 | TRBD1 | CASSAGQGASQPQHF | TGTGCCAGCAGCGCCGGACAGGGGGCATCTCAGCCCCAGCATTTT
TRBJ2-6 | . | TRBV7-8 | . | CASSLGRSGANVLTF | TGTGCCAGCAGCTTGGGCAGGTCCGGGGCCAACGTCCTGACTTTC
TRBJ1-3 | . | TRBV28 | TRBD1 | CASSLHLPGTDNPHF | TGTGCCAGCAGTTTACACCTACCCGGGACAGATAATCCGCATTTT
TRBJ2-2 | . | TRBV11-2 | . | CASSPTRYTGELFF | TGTGCCAGCAGCCCTACTAGATACACCGGGGAGCTGTTTTTT
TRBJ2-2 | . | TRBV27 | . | CASSLRVTGELFF | TGTGCCAGCAGTTTAAGAGTCACCGGGGAGCTGTTTTTT
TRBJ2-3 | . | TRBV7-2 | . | CASSSRSSDTQYF | TGTGCCAGCAGCTCCCGGTCGTCAGATACGCAGTATTTT
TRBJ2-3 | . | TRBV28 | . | CATLTSSQRDTQYF | TGTGCCACCTTAACTAGCTCCCAGAGGGATACGCAGTATTTT
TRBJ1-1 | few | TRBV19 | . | CASERGVGNSEAFF | TGTGCCAGTGAAAGGGGAGTGGGGAACTCTGAAGCTTTCTTT
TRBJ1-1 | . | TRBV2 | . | CASSDRTANTEAFF | TGTGCCAGCAGTGACAGAACAGCAAACACTGAAGCTTTCTTT
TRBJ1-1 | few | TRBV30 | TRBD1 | CAGSNRGITEAFF | TGTGCCGGAAGTAACAGGGGTATCACTGAAGCTTTCTTT
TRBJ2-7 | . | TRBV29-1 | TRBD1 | CSVAGQGANEQYF | TGCAGCGTGGCCGGGCAGGGGGCAAACGAGCAGTACTTC
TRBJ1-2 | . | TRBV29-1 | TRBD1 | CSVSTGLNYGYTF | TGCAGCGTCTCGACAGGGTTAAACTATGGCTACACCTTC
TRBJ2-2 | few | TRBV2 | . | CAKRGGTGELFF | TGTGCCAAACGGGGAGGTACCGGGGAGCTGTTTTTT
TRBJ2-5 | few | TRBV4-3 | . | CASSQGIGYQETQYF | TGCGCCAGCAGCCAAGGAATCGGATACCAAGAGACCCAGTACTTC
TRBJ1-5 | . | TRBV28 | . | CASSSQESNQPQHF | TGTGCCAGCAGTTCCCAAGAGAGCAATCAGCCCCAGCATTTT
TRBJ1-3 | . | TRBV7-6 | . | CASRANSGNTIYF | TGTGCCAGCAGGGCAAATTCTGGAAACACCATATATTTT
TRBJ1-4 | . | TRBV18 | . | CASSPSSGSNEKLFF | TGTGCCAGCTCACCAAGTTCAGGGTCTAATGAAAAACTGTTTTTT
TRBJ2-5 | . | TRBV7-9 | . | CASSQPRTANQETQYF | TGTGCCAGCAGCCAACCTAGGACAGCCAATCAAGAGACCCAGTACTTC
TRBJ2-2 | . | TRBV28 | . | CASSPLGATGELFF | TGTGCCAGCAGTCCCCTGGGGGCAACCGGGGAGCTGTTTTTT
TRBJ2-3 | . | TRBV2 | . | CASGDTQYF | TGTGCCAGCGGGGATACGCAGTATTTT
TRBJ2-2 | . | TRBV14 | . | CASRNQGGTGELFF | TGTGCCAGCAGGAACCAGGGGGGGACCGGGGAGCTGTTTTTT
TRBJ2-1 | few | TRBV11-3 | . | CASSFSQNNEQFF | TGTGCCAGCAGCTTTTCACAGAACAATGAGCAGTTCTTC
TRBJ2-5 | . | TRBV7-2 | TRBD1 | CASSPRTGGGETQYF | TGTGCCAGCAGCCCTAGGACAGGGGGCGGGGAGACCCAGTACTTC
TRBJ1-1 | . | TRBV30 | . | CASNPVLPNTEAFF | TGTGCCTCAAACCCGGTGCTACCGAACACTGAAGCTTTCTTT
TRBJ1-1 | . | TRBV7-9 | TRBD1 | CASSYQGEATEAFF | TGTGCCAGCAGCTATCAGGGGGAAGCCACTGAAGCTTTCTTT
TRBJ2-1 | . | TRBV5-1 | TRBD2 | CASSSGTSGRGDEQFF | TGCGCCAGCAGCTCCGGGACTAGCGGGAGGGGCGATGAGCAGTTCTTC